These T cell receptor beta chains were read from a single sample in a study of graft-versus-host responses after intestinal transplantation. No antigen is known for these receptors. The table came from immunoSEQ multiplex PCR; TCRdb's copy has only in-frame clones and leaves some out. This table has more than 85,000 clones, around 93% appearing once. Sequences were derived from unstimulated CD8+ T cells sorted from spleen or lymph node cells, sampled before transplant. These receptors were collected from a human donor who was the organ donor for an intestinal transplant. Each CDR3 is given with its conserved first and last residue. D genes are given only for firm matches. Only part of the rows carry a size: once, few, many, or a class if the clone is expanded.

DNA: TGTGCCACCAGCAGAGATGTGACTCTCCAGCGCGGCTCTGGAAACACCATATATTTT
CDR3: CATSRDVTLQRGSGNTIYF
length: 19
size: .
D: .
J: TRBJ1-3
V: TRBV15

DNA: TGTGCCAGCAGTTACTCGGGACTAGCGGGAGACGAGCAGTACTTC
CDR3: CASSYSGLAGDEQYF
length: 15
size: .
D: TRBD2
J: TRBJ2-7
V: TRBV6-5

DNA: TGTGCCAGCAGCTCGAACAGGGGGTCGGGTGAAGTGACCAAAAACATTCAGTACTTC
CDR3: CASSSNRGSGEVTKNIQYF
length: 19
size: .
D: TRBD1
J: TRBJ2-4
V: TRBV11-3

DNA: TGTGCCATAGGACAGATTACCTACGAGCAGTACTTC
CDR3: CAIGQITYEQYF
length: 12
size: .
D: .
J: TRBJ2-7
V: TRBV6-6

DNA: TGTGCCAGCAGCTTAGTCGGCGGGGGCACAGATACGCAGTATTTT
CDR3: CASSLVGGGTDTQYF
length: 15
size: .
D: .
J: TRBJ2-3
V: TRBV11-2

DNA: TGTGCCAGCAGTCCCCCTTATTTGACCGGGGAGCTGTTTTTT
CDR3: CASSPPYLTGELFF
length: 14
size: .
D: .
J: TRBJ2-2
V: TRBV28

DNA: TGTGCCAGCAGCCTGGGGCCGGGCTCGGGCTATGGCTACACCTTC
CDR3: CASSLGPGSGYGYTF
length: 15
size: .
D: .
J: TRBJ1-2
V: TRBV14

DNA: TGCGCCAGCTTGGGCAGGGGGCCCCAAAGGCGGCAGTACTTC
CDR3: CASLGRGPQRRQYF
length: 14
size: .
D: TRBD1
J: TRBJ2-7
V: TRBV10-1

DNA: TGTGCCAGCAGTTGGGGGGGAACCCTCTACGAGCAGTACTTC
CDR3: CASSWGGTLYEQYF
length: 14
size: .
D: TRBD2
J: TRBJ2-7
V: TRBV27

DNA: TGTGCCACCAAAAAGAACACCGGGGAGCTGTTTTTT
CDR3: CATKKNTGELFF
length: 12
size: once
D: .
J: TRBJ2-2
V: TRBV5-4

DNA: TGTGCCAGCAGTTTACTAGCGGGATTTTCGTACAATGAGCAGTTCTTC
CDR3: CASSLLAGFSYNEQFF
length: 16
size: .
D: TRBD2
J: TRBJ2-1
V: TRBV28

DNA: TGTGCCAGCAGCTTAGATTGGGGCCAACAAGAGACCCAGTACTTC
CDR3: CASSLDWGQQETQYF
length: 15
size: .
D: .
J: TRBJ2-5
V: TRBV11-2

DNA: TGTGCCAGTAGTATAGGCCCATTTAACAGGGGGCTCGAAAAACTGTTTTTT
CDR3: CASSIGPFNRGLEKLFF
length: 17
size: .
D: TRBD1
J: TRBJ1-4
V: TRBV19

DNA: TGTGCCAGCAGTCCGTTCGCCGGGACTAGCCGAGGAAGGTCTAGCACAGATACGCAGTATTTT
CDR3: CASSPFAGTSRGRSSTDTQYF
length: 21
size: .
D: TRBD2
J: TRBJ2-3
V: TRBV2

DNA: TGCAGCGTTGCTAACAGGGTCCACTATGGCTACACCTTC
CDR3: CSVANRVHYGYTF
length: 13
size: .
D: .
J: TRBJ1-2
V: TRBV29-1

DNA: TGTGCCAGCAATCTGAGGGGGTACAATGAGCGGTTCTTC
CDR3: CASNLRGYNERFF
length: 13
size: .
D: .
J: TRBJ2-1
V: TRBV6-1

DNA: TGTGCCAGCAGCTTGGATTATACCTACGAGCAGTACTTC
CDR3: CASSLDYTYEQYF
length: 13
size: .
D: .
J: TRBJ2-7
V: TRBV5-6

DNA: TGTGCCAGCAGCCTCCGGACAGACTATGGCTACACCTTC
CDR3: CASSLRTDYGYTF
length: 13
size: .
D: .
J: TRBJ1-2
V: TRBV7-9

DNA: TGTGCCAGCACCTCGGGACAGGGGCCCCACTATGGCTACACCTTC
CDR3: CASTSGQGPHYGYTF
length: 15
size: .
D: TRBD1
J: TRBJ1-2
V: TRBV13

DNA: TGCAGCGTTGAAGCTCCGGGACTAGCGGGGGGGGGAGATACGCAGTATTTT
CDR3: CSVEAPGLAGGGDTQYF
length: 17
size: .
D: TRBD2
J: TRBJ2-3
V: TRBV29-1

DNA: TGTGCCAGCGTCAGGGTTTCGAACACTGAAGCTTTCTTT
CDR3: CASVRVSNTEAFF
length: 13
size: .
D: .
J: TRBJ1-1
V: TRBV2

DNA: TGTGCCAGCAGTGAAGATGGAGACAGGTCGTTTAATAATTCACCCCTCCACTTT
CDR3: CASSEDGDRSFNNSPLHF
length: 18
size: .
D: .
J: TRBJ1-6
V: TRBV2

DNA: TGTGCCAGCAGTGAAACGGGACAGGGAAACACCATATATTTT
CDR3: CASSETGQGNTIYF
length: 14
size: .
D: TRBD1
J: TRBJ1-3
V: TRBV2

DNA: TGCGCCAGCAGCTTGGACTTTGGGCAGGCCCCCTATGGCTACACCTTC
CDR3: CASSLDFGQAPYGYTF
length: 16
size: .
D: .
J: TRBJ1-2
V: TRBV5-1

DNA: TGTGCCAGCAGTGAGCTAGCGGGAAACACAGATACGCAGTATTTT
CDR3: CASSELAGNTDTQYF
length: 15
size: .
D: TRBD2
J: TRBJ2-3
V: TRBV6-4

DNA: TGTGCCAGCAGCTTAGATACTGTAGTAGATCAGCCCCAGCATTTT
CDR3: CASSLDTVVDQPQHF
length: 15
size: .
D: .
J: TRBJ1-5
V: TRBV7-9

DNA: TGTGCCAGTAGTACTCGGACAGGGGAATCACCCCTCCACTTT
CDR3: CASSTRTGESPLHF
length: 14
size: .
D: TRBD1
J: TRBJ1-6
V: TRBV19

DNA: TGTGCCAGCAGCCACCGAAATGGCGATACGCAGTATTTT
CDR3: CASSHRNGDTQYF
length: 13
size: .
D: .
J: TRBJ2-3
V: TRBV5-6

DNA: TGTGCCAGCAGCCGTCTAGCGGAAAACACCGGGGAGCTGTTTTTT
CDR3: CASSRLAENTGELFF
length: 15
size: .
D: TRBD2
J: TRBJ2-2
V: TRBV13

DNA: TGTGCCAGCAGGTCGGGACAGGCCTCCTACGAGCAGTACTTC
CDR3: CASRSGQASYEQYF
length: 14
size: .
D: TRBD1
J: TRBJ2-7
V: TRBV7-9

DNA: TGTGCCAGCAGTTTAAGCGGGAAAAACATTCAGTACTTC
CDR3: CASSLSGKNIQYF
length: 13
size: .
D: .
J: TRBJ2-4
V: TRBV27

DNA: TGTGCCAGCAGTTTAATAATTAGGGACAGGCTTATCACCGGGGAGCTGTTTTTT
CDR3: CASSLIIRDRLITGELFF
length: 18
size: .
D: TRBD1
J: TRBJ2-2
V: TRBV28

DNA: TGTGCCAGCAGCTTAACCAGGGTGGGTTTTTCAATGGAAAAACTGTTTTTT
CDR3: CASSLTRVGFSMEKLFF
length: 17
size: .
D: .
J: TRBJ1-4
V: TRBV13

DNA: TGCAGCGTTGAAGATGTAATTACCCGCCGGTCCTACAATGAGCAGTTCTTC
CDR3: CSVEDVITRRSYNEQFF
length: 17
size: .
D: .
J: TRBJ2-1
V: TRBV29-1

DNA: TGTGCCAGCAGCTTCGACAGGGTAATCGGGGAGCTGTTTTTT
CDR3: CASSFDRVIGELFF
length: 14
size: .
D: TRBD1
J: TRBJ2-2
V: TRBV7-9

DNA: TGCGCCAGCAGCTTGTCTCTAGCGGGATATAAAAAGTGGGTTCGTCTTCGTCGGTTCTTC
CDR3: CASSLSLAGYKKWVRLRRFF
length: 20
size: .
D: TRBD2
J: TRBJ2-1
V: TRBV5-1

DNA: TGTGCCAGCAGCTATCTGGACAGCCAAGAGACCCAGTACTTC
CDR3: CASSYLDSQETQYF
length: 14
size: .
D: .
J: TRBJ2-5
V: TRBV7-9

DNA: TGTGCCACCAGCAGAGATGGGCAGTCCTACGAGCAGTACTTC
CDR3: CATSRDGQSYEQYF
length: 14
size: .
D: .
J: TRBJ2-7
V: TRBV15

DNA: TGTGCCAGCAGCGACGAGTCAATCCCGGGGAAACTGTTTTTT
CDR3: CASSDESIPGKLFF
length: 14
size: .
D: .
J: TRBJ1-4
V: TRBV5-4

DNA: TGTGCCAGCAGCGGCGGGGCCTCCGGGGACTACGAGCAGTACTTC
CDR3: CASSGGASGDYEQYF
length: 15
size: .
D: .
J: TRBJ2-7
V: TRBV9

DNA: TGCGCCAGCAGCTTGGTCGCGGGACCCGATGGCTACACCTTC
CDR3: CASSLVAGPDGYTF
length: 14
size: .
D: .
J: TRBJ1-2
V: TRBV5-1

DNA: TGTGCCAGCACCAAAGGCTCGGGGGGGTACACCGGGGAGCTGTTTTTT
CDR3: CASTKGSGGYTGELFF
length: 16
size: once
D: TRBD2
J: TRBJ2-2
V: TRBV27

DNA: TGTGCCACCAGCATTCTAGCGGGAGGACCCTACGAGCAGTACTTC
CDR3: CATSILAGGPYEQYF
length: 15
size: once
D: TRBD2
J: TRBJ2-7
V: TRBV15

DNA: TGTGCCAGCAGTCTGACCACAGGTTACGAGCAGTACTTC
CDR3: CASSLTTGYEQYF
length: 13
size: .
D: .
J: TRBJ2-7
V: TRBV27

DNA: TGTGCCAGCAGCCCGGGAGGGGATGAGCAGTTCTTC
CDR3: CASSPGGDEQFF
length: 12
size: .
D: TRBD2
J: TRBJ2-1
V: TRBV4-2

DNA: TGTGCCAGCAGCTCCGTGACAGGGGGATACTACAATGAGCAGTTCTTC
CDR3: CASSSVTGGYYNEQFF
length: 16
size: .
D: TRBD1
J: TRBJ2-1
V: TRBV7-8

DNA: TGTGCCAGCAGCTGGATGAAAGGGGGACAGATCATGAACACTGAAGCTTTCTTT
CDR3: CASSWMKGGQIMNTEAFF
length: 18
size: .
D: TRBD1
J: TRBJ1-1
V: TRBV7-8

DNA: TGTGCCAGCAGTTTATCCTACCCACGGGACAGTGAATATGGCTACACCTTC
CDR3: CASSLSYPRDSEYGYTF
length: 17
size: .
D: TRBD1
J: TRBJ1-2
V: TRBV28

DNA: TGTGCCAGCAGCGTAAGGACAGGGGTTTTCAATGAGCAGTTCTTC
CDR3: CASSVRTGVFNEQFF
length: 15
size: .
D: TRBD1
J: TRBJ2-1
V: TRBV9

DNA: TGCGCCAGCACTGACGGGGGTAGGCAGTACTTC
CDR3: CASTDGGRQYF
length: 11
size: .
D: .
J: TRBJ2-7
V: TRBV10-1

DNA: TGTGCCAGCAGCTGGACAGACTCCTACGAGCAGTACTTC
CDR3: CASSWTDSYEQYF
length: 13
size: .
D: .
J: TRBJ2-7
V: TRBV11-2

DNA: TGTGCCAGCAGCTCCGTCTTCACCGGGGAGCTGTTTTTT
CDR3: CASSSVFTGELFF
length: 13
size: .
D: .
J: TRBJ2-2
V: TRBV11-2